The next 8 T cell receptor beta chains were all read from a single sample in a study of cytomegalovirus exposure and HLA in healthy donors. This PCR relied on a set of 60 Vbeta primers and 13 Jbeta primers. Profiling relied on immunoSEQ multiplex PCR, and the TCRdb table lists in-frame clones only, not all of them. Of about 62,000 clones in the sample, approximately 80% were seen once. The sequenced sample was PBMCs. Receptors originate from a woman aged 30 to 39 in good health and CMV-seronegative.

This chain links TRBV7-2 with TRBJ1-3, with 7 bases that match TRBD1. J lost 3 bases, V lost 5 bases, and 10 bases had no gene match. CDR1 and CDR2 (germline): SGHTA, FQGNSA. The CDR3 sequence is 16 residues long. CDR3 residues: CASSTGTVSLGNTIYF. The DNA for the CDR3 is TGTGCCAGCAGCACCGGGACAGTAAGCCTTGGAAACACCATATATTTT.

The chain combines TRBV13 with TRBJ2-6; 7 bases agree with TRBD1. CDR3 size: 17 residues. Germline V gives CDR1 PRHDT, CDR2 FYEKMQ (reference sequence). V gave up 0 bases and J gave up 0 bases; unmatched junction bases: 2. The CDR3 reads CASSLGTGISGANVLTF. As DNA, the CDR3 is TGTGCCAGCAGCTTAGGGACAGGGATCTCTGGGGCCAACGTCCTGACTTTC.

The V gene is TRBV25-1, the J gene TRBJ1-1; D is uncertain. Trimming removed 1 base from V and 6 bases from J, with 9 bases in between. The CDR3 contains 13 residues. Germline assignment: CDR1 MGHDK and CDR2 SYGVNS. The CDR3 bases are TGTGCCAGCAGTGAATTTTTCGAGGCTGAAGCTTTCTTT. This encodes CASSEFFEAEAFF. Looking up the rest from reference TRBV25-1 and TRBJ1-1 gives the full variable domain: EADIYQTPRYLVIGTGKKITLECSQTMGHDKMYWYQQDPGMELHLIHYSYGVNSTEKGDLSSESTVSRIRTEHFPLTLESARPSHTSQYLCASSEFFEAEAFFGQGTRLTVV.

The chain uses TRBV15 and TRBJ2-5; 7 nucleotides align to TRBD1. The CDR3 runs to 14 residues. Germline V gives CDR1 LNHNV, CDR2 YYDKDF (reference sequence). Unmatched junction bases numbered 5, after V lost 2 bases and J lost 5 bases. CDR3 nucleotides: TGTGCCACCAGCAGATCCACAGGGGAGGAGACCCAGTACTTC. It codes for CATSRSTGEETQYF.

CDR3 sequence: CATSRGGQGNIGELFF. CDR3 bases: TGTGCCACCAGCAGAGGGGGACAGGGAAATATCGGGGAGCTGTTTTTT. V gene TRBV15 combines with J gene TRBJ2-2; 9 bases are a match to TRBD1. The CDR3 covers 16 residues. Germline V lookup: CDR1 LNHNV, CDR2 YYDKDF (reference sequence). J gave up 7 bases and V 1 base, and 7 bases lay outside the gene matches.

This chain joins TRBV7-8 and TRBJ1-5, with 8 bases fitting TRBD1. V lost 5 bases to trimming and J lost 4 bases; unmatched junction nucleotides: 10. There are 16 residues in the CDR3. Germline CDR1 reads SGHVS; CDR2 reads FQNEAQ. CDR3 DNA sequence: TGTGCCAGCAGCCCGGAGGGACAGGTCCTTAATCAGCCCCAGCATTTT. Encoded protein: CASSPEGQVLNQPQHF.

The chain uses TRBV7-6 and TRBJ2-1; 12 bases line up with TRBD2. Germline V gene sequence: CDR1 SGHVS, CDR2 FNYEAQ. This CDR3 region has 16 residues. The V gene end was trimmed by 4 bases and the J gene end by 7 bases; junction bases not matched to a gene: 8. CDR3 DNA sequence: TGTGCCAGCAGCTCCATAACTAGCGGGGGGAGAAATGAGCAGTTCTTC. Encoded protein: CASSSITSGGRNEQFF. Filled out from reference TRBV7-6 and TRBJ2-1, the complete variable domain reads GAGVSQSPRYKVTKRGQDVALRCDPISGHVSLYWYRQALGQGPEFLTYFNYEAQQDKSGLPNDRFSAERPEGSISTLTIQRTEQRDSAMYRCASSSITSGGRNEQFFGPGTRLTVL.

This clone appeared once. The chain uses TRBV11-2 and TRBJ2-5; TRBD2 agrees at 8 bases. CDR3 length equals 16 residues. Germline trimming cut 6 bases from V and 5 bases from J; bases unmatched to any gene: 14. Germline CDR1 is SGHAT and CDR2 is FQNNGV. DNA of the CDR3: TGTGCCAGCAGACGGGGGCGGGGGGCCATCCAGGAGACCCAGTACTTC. Amino acid sequence: CASRRGRGAIQETQYF.